Listed here is a single T cell receptor beta chain. Regarding treatment: roughly 20 received Ad26.COV2.S at low or high dose, single or two shots; about five received placebo; per-sample allocation not given. Material that was analyzed had been drawn on day 63 after the first vaccine or placebo injection. The data derive from a study of Ad26.COV2.S vaccination and SARS-CoV-2 variants. Across the whole study: By the intramuscular route, Ad26.COV2.S was given once, or twice 56 days apart.

Measured with immunoSEQ multiplex PCR; TCRdb has only the in-frame clones, and not every one. This sample has fewer than 900,000 clones, with around 92% found just once. V lost 7 bases and J 2 bases, leaving 21 bases between the germline ends. The CDR3 spans 17 residues. CDR1 and CDR2 (germline): SNHLY, FYNNEI. This clonotype was sampled from a person aged 18 to 59 who received the Ad26.COV2.S COVID-19 vaccine or a placebo. V gene TRBV2 combines with J gene TRBJ1-5; D is perhaps TRBD1 (5 bases). The specimen was peripheral blood, collected in a trial of Ad26.COV2.S vaccine versus placebo. DNA for the CDR3: TGTGCCAGCACGGTGACGGGGGTGTTTTTGGGCAATCAGCCCCAGCATTTT. It translates to CASTVTGVFLGNQPQHF.